This TCR beta chain stems from a study of T cells in Graves' hyperthyroidism and ophthalmopathy. Overall study: Peripheral blood was collected at initial diagnosis, before any treatment.

PBMCs were collected from a roughly 10 ml volume of fresh peripheral blood. The ends were cut back, 3 bases at V and 3 bases at J, with 12 bases in the middle. The CDR3 is made up of 15 amino acids. The germline V gene has CDR1 MNHNS and CDR2 SASEGT. TCR beta CDR3 region amplification was performed from RNA transcripts. RT-PCR in the first round (using the HTBI primer set) targeted the TCR CDR3. TCRdb itself ran the multiplex PCR reads through MiXCR, one entry per CDR3 protein. This table holds about 360,000 distinct CDR3 sequences, around 13% found once. Study results and limitations: Within blood appeared most thyroid clonotypes that had expanded above 0.001.

This clonotype showed up many times. The antigen remains unidentified. What was sequenced was blood. This clonotype was obtained from a woman younger than 30 with Graves' hyperthyroidism. V is TRBV6-1 and J is TRBJ2-1; the D gene is possibly TRBD1 (5 bases). The CDR3 DNA follows: TGTGCCAGCAGTGAGGGGCCATCCGGCTACAATGAGCAGTTCTTC. This sequence encodes CASSEGPSGYNEQFF.